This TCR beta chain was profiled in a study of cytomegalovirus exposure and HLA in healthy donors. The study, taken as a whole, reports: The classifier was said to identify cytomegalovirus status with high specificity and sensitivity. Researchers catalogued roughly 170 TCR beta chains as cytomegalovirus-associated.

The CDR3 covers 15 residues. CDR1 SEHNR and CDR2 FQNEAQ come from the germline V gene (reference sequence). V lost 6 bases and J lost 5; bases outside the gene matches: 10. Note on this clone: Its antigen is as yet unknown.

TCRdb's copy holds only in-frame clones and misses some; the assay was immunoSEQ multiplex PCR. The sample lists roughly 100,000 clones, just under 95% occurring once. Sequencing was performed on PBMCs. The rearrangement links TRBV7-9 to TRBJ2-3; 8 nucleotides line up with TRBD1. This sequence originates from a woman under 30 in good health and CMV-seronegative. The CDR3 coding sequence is TGTGCCAGCAGAGACCTACAGGGGGAAGGAGATACGCAGTATTTT. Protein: CASRDLQGEGDTQYF.